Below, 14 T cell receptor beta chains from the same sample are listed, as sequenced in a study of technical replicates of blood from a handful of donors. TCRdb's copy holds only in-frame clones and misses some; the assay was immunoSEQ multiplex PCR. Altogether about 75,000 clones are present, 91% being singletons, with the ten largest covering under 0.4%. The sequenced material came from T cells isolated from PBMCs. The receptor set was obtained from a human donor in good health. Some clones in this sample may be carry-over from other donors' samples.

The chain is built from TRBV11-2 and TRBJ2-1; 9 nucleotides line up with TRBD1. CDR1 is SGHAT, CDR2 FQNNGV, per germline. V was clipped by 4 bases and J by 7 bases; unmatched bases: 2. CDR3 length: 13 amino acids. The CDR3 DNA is TGTGCCAGCAGCTGGGGGACAGGGAATGAGCAGTTCTTC. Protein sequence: CASSWGTGNEQFF.

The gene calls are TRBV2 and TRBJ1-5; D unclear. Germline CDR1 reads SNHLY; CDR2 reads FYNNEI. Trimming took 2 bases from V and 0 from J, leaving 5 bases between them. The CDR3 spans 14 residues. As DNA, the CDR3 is TGTGCCAGCAGTGAACTAACTAGCAATCAGCCCCAGCATTTT. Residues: CASSELTSNQPQHF.

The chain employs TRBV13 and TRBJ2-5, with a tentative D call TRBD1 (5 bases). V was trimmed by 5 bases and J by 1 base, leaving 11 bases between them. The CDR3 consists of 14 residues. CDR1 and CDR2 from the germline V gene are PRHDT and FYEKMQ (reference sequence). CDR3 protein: CASSQTDRQETQYF. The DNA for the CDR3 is TGTGCCAGCAGCCAGACAGACCGCCAAGAGACCCAGTACTTC.

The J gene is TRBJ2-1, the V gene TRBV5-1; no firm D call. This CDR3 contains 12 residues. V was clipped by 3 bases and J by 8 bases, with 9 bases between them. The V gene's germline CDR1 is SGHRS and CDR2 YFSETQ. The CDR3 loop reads CASSSSTDEQFF. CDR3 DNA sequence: TGCGCCAGCAGCTCATCTACCGATGAGCAGTTCTTC.

The CDR3 DNA reads as TGTGCCAGCAGCCGAGGGGACAGGGGAAGCTATGGCTACACCTTC. This gives the protein CASSRGDRGSYGYTF. The V call is TRBV13, the J call TRBJ1-2; 10 bases line up with TRBD1. The germline V gene has CDR1 PRHDT and CDR2 FYEKMQ (reference sequence). Trimming cost V 5 bases and J 4 bases; bases outside gene matches: 7. The CDR3 is 15 amino acids.

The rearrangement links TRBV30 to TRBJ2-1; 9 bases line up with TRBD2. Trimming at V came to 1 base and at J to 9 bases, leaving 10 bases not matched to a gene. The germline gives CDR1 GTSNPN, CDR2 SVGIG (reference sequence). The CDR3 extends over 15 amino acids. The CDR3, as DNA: TGTGCCTGGAGTGAAGAGCGGGGGGTTTTGGGTGAGCAGTTCTTC. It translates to CAWSEERGVLGEQFF.

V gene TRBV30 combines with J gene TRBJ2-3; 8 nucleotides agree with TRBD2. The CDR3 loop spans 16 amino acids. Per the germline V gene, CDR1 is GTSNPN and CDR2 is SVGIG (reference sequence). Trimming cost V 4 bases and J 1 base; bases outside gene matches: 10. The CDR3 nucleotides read TGTGCCTGGACGCAATCGGGACTAGTGGGCACAGATACGCAGTATTTT. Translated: CAWTQSGLVGTDTQYF.

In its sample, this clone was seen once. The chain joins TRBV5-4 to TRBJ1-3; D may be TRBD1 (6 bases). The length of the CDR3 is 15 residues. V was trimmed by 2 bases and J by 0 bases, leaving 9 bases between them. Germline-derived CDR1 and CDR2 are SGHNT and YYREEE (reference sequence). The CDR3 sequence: CASSLSRGSGNTIYF. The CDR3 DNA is TGTGCCAGCAGCTTAAGCAGGGGCTCTGGAAACACCATATATTTT.

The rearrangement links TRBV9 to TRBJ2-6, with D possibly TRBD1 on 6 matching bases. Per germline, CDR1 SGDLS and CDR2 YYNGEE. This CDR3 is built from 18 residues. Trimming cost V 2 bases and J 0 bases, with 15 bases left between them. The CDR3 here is CASSVLGTGHSGANVLTF. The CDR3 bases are TGTGCCAGCAGCGTCCTTGGGACGGGACACTCTGGGGCCAACGTCCTGACTTTC.

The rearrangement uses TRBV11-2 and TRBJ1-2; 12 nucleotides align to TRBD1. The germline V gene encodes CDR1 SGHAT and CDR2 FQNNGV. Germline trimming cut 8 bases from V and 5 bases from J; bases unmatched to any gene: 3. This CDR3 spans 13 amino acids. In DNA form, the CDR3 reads TGTGCCAGCGGGACAGGGGGCTGGTATGGCTACACCTTC. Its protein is CASGTGGWYGYTF.

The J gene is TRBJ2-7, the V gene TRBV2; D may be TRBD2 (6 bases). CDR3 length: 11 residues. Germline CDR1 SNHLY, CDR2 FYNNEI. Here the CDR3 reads CASVLVVGEAV. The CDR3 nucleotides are TGTGCCAGCGTCTTAGTTGTGGGGGAGGCGGTC.

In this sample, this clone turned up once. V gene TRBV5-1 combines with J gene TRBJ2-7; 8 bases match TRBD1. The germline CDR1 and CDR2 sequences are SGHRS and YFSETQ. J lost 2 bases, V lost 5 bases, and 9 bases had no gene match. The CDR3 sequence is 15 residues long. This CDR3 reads CASRPGGSLAYEQYF. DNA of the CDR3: TGCGCCAGCAGACCAGGGGGCTCTTTAGCCTACGAGCAGTACTTC.

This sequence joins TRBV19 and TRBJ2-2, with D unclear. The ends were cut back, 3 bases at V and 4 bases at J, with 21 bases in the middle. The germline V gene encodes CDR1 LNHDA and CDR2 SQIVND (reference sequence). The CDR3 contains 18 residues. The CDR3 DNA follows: TGTGCCAGTAGTATGCAGTACAGCCTCCCCCCCCGCACCGGGGAGCTGTTTTTT. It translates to CASSMQYSLPPRTGELFF.

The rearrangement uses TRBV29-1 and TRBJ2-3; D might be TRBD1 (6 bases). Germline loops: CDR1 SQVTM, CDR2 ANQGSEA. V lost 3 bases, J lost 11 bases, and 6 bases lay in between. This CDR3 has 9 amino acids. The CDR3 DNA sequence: TGCAGCGTTGAGGACAGGCAGTATTTT. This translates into CSVEDRQYF.